This paragraph reports one T cell receptor (beta chain). Its antigen is unidentified. The record originates from a study of T-cell memory formation after mild COVID-19. Study-level points and caveats: Later expanders leaned CD4+, whereas clones that contracted between day 15 and 85 were balanced CD4/CD8.

J gave up 4 bases and V 5 bases, and 8 bases lay outside the gene matches. CDR1 DFQATT and CDR2 SNEGSKA come from the germline V gene (reference sequence). The CDR3 is 15 residues long. Using its own MiXCR run on the 5' RACE reads, TCRdb lists one record per CDR3 protein. Seen here are a few hundred thousand distinct CDR3 sequences, approximately 21% observed once, and the top ten hold about 12%. The receptor was isolated from an adult woman who had mild COVID-19 (a few samples of this study predate the infection). Cell type and time point are not known. What was sequenced was PBMCs or a T cell subset sorted from them (not recorded which). This chain connects TRBV20-1 to TRBJ2-6; 7 bases agree with TRBD1. The CDR3 loop is CSAFDRAYGANVLTF. CDR3 nucleotide sequence: TGCAGTGCTTTCGACAGGGCCTACGGGGCCAACGTCCTGACTTTC.